This T cell receptor (beta chain) was recorded in a study of CD8 T cells in ankylosing spondylitis. Germline V gene data show CDR1 as SNHLY and CDR2 as FYNNEI. The CDR3 has 16 amino acids. V was clipped by 8 bases and J by 3 bases; unmatched bases: 11. A word on this clonotype: The antigen is not known.

Points from the study as a whole: A number of the motif variants had already been described in reactive arthritis synovial fluid and blood. It was reported that disease-linked clones were significantly enriched in matched ankylosing spondylitis synovial fluid. Ankylosing spondylitis blood seemed to carry a telltale TCR beta motif made of under ten highly homologous variants. The disease-linked clones had a CD8+ phenotype and low blood frequencies.

As the method for making TCR beta libraries, quantitative 5'-RACE with molecular barcodes was used. MiXCR, run by TCRdb on the 5' RACE reads, gives a single entry per CDR3 protein. Of a few hundred thousand distinct CDR3 sequences in the sample, more than 20% are singletons; the top ten hold roughly a sixth. The J gene is TRBJ1-5, the V gene TRBV2, with 9 nucleotides matching TRBD1. What was sequenced was blood, either unsorted or a sorted T cell fraction (not recorded which). This receptor was taken from a male donor with ankylosing spondylitis. The chain's CDR3 is CASGGQGAPNNQPQHF. CDR3 sequence (DNA): TGTGCCAGCGGGGGACAGGGCGCACCAAACAATCAGCCCCAGCATTTT.